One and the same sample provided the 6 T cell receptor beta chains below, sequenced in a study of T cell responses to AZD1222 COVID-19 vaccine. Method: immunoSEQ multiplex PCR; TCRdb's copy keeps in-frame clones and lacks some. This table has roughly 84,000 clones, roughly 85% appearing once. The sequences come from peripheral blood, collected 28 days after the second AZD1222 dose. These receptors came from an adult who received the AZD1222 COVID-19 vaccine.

This CDR3 is CASSQSVSNTGELFF. Written as DNA, the CDR3 is TGCGCCAGCAGCCAATCAGTTAGTAACACCGGGGAGCTGTTTTTT. The rearrangement uses TRBV4-1 and TRBJ2-2, with unresolved D. Germline values: CDR1 MGHRA, CDR2 YSYEKL. This CDR3 comprises 15 residues. V was trimmed by 2 bases and J by 2 bases, leaving 9 bases between them.

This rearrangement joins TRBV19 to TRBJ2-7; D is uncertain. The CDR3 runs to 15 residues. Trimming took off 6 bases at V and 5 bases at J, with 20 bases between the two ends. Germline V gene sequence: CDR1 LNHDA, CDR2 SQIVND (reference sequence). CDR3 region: CASSKSRRQYNEQYF. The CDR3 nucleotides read TGTGCCAGTAGCAAAAGTCGGAGACAATATAACGAGCAGTACTTC.

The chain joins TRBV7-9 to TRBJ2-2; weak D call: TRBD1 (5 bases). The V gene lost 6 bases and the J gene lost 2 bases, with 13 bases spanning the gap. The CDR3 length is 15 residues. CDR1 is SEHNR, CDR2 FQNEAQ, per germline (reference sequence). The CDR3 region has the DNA TGTGCCAGCAGAAAAGCAGGGCCCAACACCGGGGAGCTGTTTTTT. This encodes CASRKAGPNTGELFF.

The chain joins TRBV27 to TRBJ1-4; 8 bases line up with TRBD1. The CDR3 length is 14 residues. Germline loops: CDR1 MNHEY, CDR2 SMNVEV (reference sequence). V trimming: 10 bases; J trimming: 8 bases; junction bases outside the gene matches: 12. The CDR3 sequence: CATPRTGSSEKLFF. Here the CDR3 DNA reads TGTGCCACCCCGAGGACAGGGTCATCAGAAAAACTGTTTTTT. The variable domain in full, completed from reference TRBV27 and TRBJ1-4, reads EAQVTQNPRYLITVTGKKLTVTCSQNMNHEYMSWYRQDPGLGLRQIYYSMNVEVTDKGDVPEGYKVSRKEKRNFPLILESPSPNQTSLYFCATPRTGSSEKLFFGSGTQLSVL.

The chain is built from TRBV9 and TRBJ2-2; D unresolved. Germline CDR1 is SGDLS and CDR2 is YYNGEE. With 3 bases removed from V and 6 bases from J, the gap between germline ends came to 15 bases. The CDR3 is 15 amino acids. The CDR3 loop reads CASSAQMELAGELFF. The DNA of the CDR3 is TGTGCCAGCAGCGCCCAGATGGAGTTGGCCGGGGAGCTGTTTTTT.

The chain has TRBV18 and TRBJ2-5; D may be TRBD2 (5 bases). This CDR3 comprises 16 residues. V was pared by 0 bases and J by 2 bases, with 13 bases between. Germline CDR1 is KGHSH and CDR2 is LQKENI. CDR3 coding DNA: TGTGCCAGCTCACCACCGGGCGGGCTACTACAAGAGACCCAGTACTTC. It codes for CASSPPGGLLQETQYF.